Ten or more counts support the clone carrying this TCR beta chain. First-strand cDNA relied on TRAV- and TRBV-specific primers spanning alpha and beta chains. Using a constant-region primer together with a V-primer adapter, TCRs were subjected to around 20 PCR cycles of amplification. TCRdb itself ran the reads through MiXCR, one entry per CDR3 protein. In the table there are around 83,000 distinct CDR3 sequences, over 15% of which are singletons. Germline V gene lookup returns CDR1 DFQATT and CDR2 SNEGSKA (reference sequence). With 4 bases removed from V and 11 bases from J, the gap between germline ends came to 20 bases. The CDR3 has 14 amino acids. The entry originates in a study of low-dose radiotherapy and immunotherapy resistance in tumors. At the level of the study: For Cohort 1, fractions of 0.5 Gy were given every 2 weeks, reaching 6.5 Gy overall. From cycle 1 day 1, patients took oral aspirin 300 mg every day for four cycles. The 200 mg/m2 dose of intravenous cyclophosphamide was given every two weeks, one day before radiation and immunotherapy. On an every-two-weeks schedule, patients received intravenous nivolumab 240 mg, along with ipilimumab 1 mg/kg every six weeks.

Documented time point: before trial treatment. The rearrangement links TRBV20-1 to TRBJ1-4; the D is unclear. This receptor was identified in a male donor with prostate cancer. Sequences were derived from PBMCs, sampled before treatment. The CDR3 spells CSANDNRQNLKLFF. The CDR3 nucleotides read TGCAGTGCTAATGACAATCGCCAGAATTTGAAACTGTTTTTT.